This T cell receptor (beta chain) came from a study of blood T cell repertoires in COVID-19. CDR1 and CDR2 from the germline V gene are SGHRS and YFSETQ. Trimming cost V 4 bases and J 7 bases; bases outside gene matches: 18. The CDR3 extends over 19 amino acids. TCRdb's copy holds only in-frame clones and misses some; the assay was immunoSEQ multiplex PCR. This table has 100,000 or so clones, more than 85% appearing once. This clonotype originated in a man in his fifties with active COVID-19. V and J are TRBV5-1 and TRBJ2-1; 12 bases align to TRBD2. Sequencing was done on a sample of peripheral blood. CDR3 sequence: CASSPGPSGRAGGYNEQFF. CDR3 sequence (DNA): TGCGCCAGCAGCCCCGGTCCTAGCGGGAGGGCCGGTGGTTATAATGAGCAGTTCTTC.